The next 16 T cell receptor beta chains were all read from a single sample in a study of OX40 agonist ivuxolimab in advanced cancers. Measured with immunoSEQ multiplex PCR; TCRdb has only the in-frame clones, and not every one. The data contain tens of thousands of clones, roughly four fifths of them singletons. Sequences were derived from CD4+ or CD8+ T cells sorted from blood, sampled in a trial of the OX40 agonist ivuxolimab. The receptors originated from an adult with an advanced solid tumor such as melanoma, head and neck, liver or kidney cancer.

This chain links TRBV29-1 with TRBJ2-7; either TRBD1 or TRBD2 may fit D (5 bases each). CDR1 and CDR2 (germline): SQVTM, ANQGSEA. The CDR3 loop spans 12 amino acids. V shed 7 bases and J shed 2 bases, with 12 bases lying between them. CDR3 amino acids: CSGGRGTYEQYF. The DNA for the CDR3 is TGCAGCGGGGGGAGAGGAACCTACGAGCAGTACTTC.

The chain carries TRBV5-1 and TRBJ1-6; unclear D gene. The CDR3 is 18 amino acids. Trimming left V 3 bases short and J 9 bases short, with 25 bases between. CDR1 SGHRS and CDR2 YFSETQ come from the germline V gene. CDR3 sequence: CASSSGRLPPGPSSPLHF. The CDR3 DNA sequence: TGCGCCAGCAGCTCCGGACGATTGCCACCCGGGCCTAGTTCACCCCTCCACTTT.

The chain carries TRBV7-9 and TRBJ2-3; 8 positions agree with TRBD2. Germline V gene sequence: CDR1 SEHNR, CDR2 FQNEAQ (reference sequence). The CDR3 sequence is 16 residues long. The V gene end was trimmed by 5 bases and the J gene end by 6 bases; junction bases not matched to a gene: 13. The CDR3 region has the DNA TGTGCCAGCAGCCTGGGGTACCGGGGGGGCCGGGATACGCAGTATTTT. Translating gives CASSLGYRGGRDTQYF.

The chain has TRBV30 and TRBJ1-4, with D perhaps TRBD1 (5 bases). Looked up from germline, CDR1 is GTSNPN and CDR2 is SVGIG (reference sequence). This CDR3 spans 15 amino acids. V gave up 3 bases and J gave up 3 bases, with 14 bases separating them. CDR3 nucleotide sequence: TGTGCCTGGAGGCCCCAGGAAGGGGCTAATGAAAAACTGTTTTTT. It yields the protein CAWRPQEGANEKLFF.

J is TRBJ2-7 and V is TRBV5-1; 8 bases line up with TRBD1. The CDR3 covers 16 residues. V was pared by 0 bases and J by 2 bases, with 7 bases of the junction left unmatched. Germline V lookup: CDR1 SGHRS, CDR2 YFSETQ. The CDR3: CASSLGTGGPTYEQYF. The CDR3 region has the DNA TGCGCCAGCAGCTTGGGTACAGGGGGGCCAACCTACGAGCAGTACTTC. Based on the CDR3 plus reference TRBV5-1 and TRBJ2-7, the full variable domain is KAGVTQTPRYLIKTRGQQVTLSCSPISGHRSVSWYQQTPGQGLQFLFEYFSETQRNKGNFPGRFSGRQFSNSRSEMNVSTLELGDSALYLCASSLGTGGPTYEQYFGPGTRLTVT.

The chain is built from TRBV6-5 and TRBJ1-2; D ambiguous. Trimming took off 2 bases at V and 8 bases at J, with 9 bases between the two ends. The CDR3 length is 12 residues. Germline assignment: CDR1 MNHEY and CDR2 SVGAGI. The DNA for the CDR3 is TGTGCCAGCAGTTACAGGACGAGGGGCTACACCTTC. It specifies CASSYRTRGYTF.

This clone was seen only a few times. The rearrangement links TRBV18 to TRBJ2-7; the match to TRBD1 covers 12 bases. The germline CDR1 and CDR2 sequences are KGHSH and LQKENI. V was pared by 4 bases and J by 4 bases, with 2 bases of the junction left unmatched. This CDR3 spans 14 amino acids. The CDR3 DNA follows: TGTGCCAGCTCACAGGGACAGGGGGCTTACGAGCAGTACTTC. This gives the protein CASSQGQGAYEQYF.

The V call is TRBV28, the J call TRBJ2-7; D gene uncertain. This CDR3 is built from 14 residues. Trimming removed 6 bases from V and 2 bases from J, with 14 bases in between. The germline CDR1 and CDR2 sequences are MDHEN and SYDVKM. CDR3 sequence reads: CASRARMGTYEQYF. The CDR3 nucleotides are TGTGCCAGCAGGGCGAGGATGGGCACCTACGAGCAGTACTTC. Looking up the rest from reference TRBV28 and TRBJ2-7 gives the full variable domain: DVKVTQSSRYLVKRTGEKVFLECVQDMDHENMFWYRQDPGLGLRLIYFSYDVKMKEKGDIPEGYSVSREKKERFSLILESASTNQTSMYLCASRARMGTYEQYFGPGTRLTVT.

The genes are TRBV28 and TRBJ1-1, with D uncertain. The CDR3 is 12 residues long. Looked up from germline, CDR1 is MDHEN and CDR2 is SYDVKM. Trimming took 5 bases from V and 0 from J, leaving 4 bases between them. This CDR3 is CASSVVNTEAFF. In DNA form, the CDR3 reads TGTGCCAGCAGTGTGGTGAACACTGAAGCTTTCTTT. The full variable domain, with the rest looked up from reference TRBV28 and TRBJ1-1, is DVKVTQSSRYLVKRTGEKVFLECVQDMDHENMFWYRQDPGLGLRLIYFSYDVKMKEKGDIPEGYSVSREKKERFSLILESASTNQTSMYLCASSVVNTEAFFGQGTRLTVV.

The CDR3 region has the DNA TGTGCCACCATGTTGGGAAACATAAGAACAGGCTCTGGGGCCAACGTCCTGACTTTC. The encoded protein is CATMLGNIRTGSGANVLTF. This sequence joins TRBV28 and TRBJ2-6; possibly TRBD1 for D (5 bases). Germline CDR1 is MDHEN and CDR2 is SYDVKM. CDR3 length equals 19 residues. The V end lost 10 bases, the J end lost 0 bases, and 25 bases lay between the germline ends.

This clone was found a few times. This chain connects TRBV7-2 to TRBJ1-2; the D is unclear. The CDR3 consists of 14 residues. Germline V gives CDR1 SGHTA, CDR2 FQGNSA. Trimming shortened V by 1 base and J by 6 bases, and 12 bases separated the two germline ends. CDR3 amino acids: CASSLVQQINGYTF. CDR3 DNA: TGTGCCAGCAGCTTAGTTCAACAGATAAATGGCTACACCTTC. Full variable domain (outside the CDR3, taken from reference TRBV7-2 and TRBJ1-2): GAGVSQSPSNKVTEKGKDVELRCDPISGHTALYWYRQSLGQGLEFLIYFQGNSAPDKSGLPSDRFSAERTGGSVSTLTIQRTQQEDSAVYLCASSLVQQINGYTFGSGTRLTVV.

The rearrangement joins TRBV7-2 to TRBJ2-5; possible D gene TRBD1, 5 bases. V was pared by 6 bases and J by 2 bases, with 13 bases between. Per the germline V gene, CDR1 is SGHTA and CDR2 is FQGNSA. The CDR3 consists of 14 residues. CDR3 in DNA: TGTGCCAGCAGTGATAGACAGTGGCAAGAGACCCAGTACTTC. Translating it yields CASSDRQWQETQYF.

This chain uses TRBV11-3 with TRBJ1-5; D is unresolved. V lost 5 bases, J lost 5 bases, and 4 bases lay in between. CDR1 SGHNT and CDR2 YENEEA come from the germline V gene. The CDR3 loop spans 11 amino acids. The CDR3 DNA is TGTGCCAGCAGCAGGGATCAGCCCCAGCATTTT. This gives the protein CASSRDQPQHF. The variable domain in full, with the rest retrieved from reference TRBV11-3 and TRBJ1-5, is EAGVVQSPRYKIIEKKQPVAFWCNPISGHNTLYWYLQNLGQGPELLIRYENEEAVDDSQLPKDRFSAERLKGVDSTLKIQPAELGDSAVYLCASSRDQPQHFGDGTRLSIL.

The CDR3 loop reads CASSIVGGSNGYTF. The CDR3 DNA sequence: TGTGCCAGTAGTATAGTAGGGGGGTCCAATGGCTACACCTTC. V usage is TRBV19 and J usage is TRBJ1-2; the D gene is possibly TRBD1 (6 bases). V was trimmed by 1 base and J by 6 bases, leaving 12 bases between them. Germline CDR1 is LNHDA and CDR2 is SQIVND (reference sequence). The CDR3 sequence is 14 residues long. The variable domain in full, completed from reference TRBV19 and TRBJ1-2, reads DGGITQSPKYLFRKEGQNVTLSCEQNLNHDAMYWYRQDPGQGLRLIYYSQIVNDFQKGDIAEGYSVSREKKESFPLTVTSAQKNPTAFYLCASSIVGGSNGYTFGSGTRLTVV.

The CDR3 bases are TGTGCCAGCAGCGTAGCGACGGGGGCGCAGTATTTT. This gives the protein CASSVATGAQYF. The gene calls are TRBV9 and TRBJ2-3; D possibly corresponds to TRBD2 (6 bases). From germline, CDR1 is SGDLS and CDR2 YYNGEE. Deletions cut 0 bases from V and 10 bases from J, with 9 bases between. The CDR3 spans 12 residues.

This chain joins TRBV11-2 and TRBJ1-6; D may be TRBD1 (5 bases). Germline V gene lookup returns CDR1 SGHAT and CDR2 FQNNGV. This CDR3 region has 16 residues. Trimming stripped 1 base from V and 7 bases from J, with 14 bases between. The CDR3 DNA is TGTGCCAGCAGCTTAGTGTCCGGGGACCCCAATTCACCCCTCCACTTT. It encodes CASSLVSGDPNSPLHF. Full variable domain (outside the CDR3, taken from reference TRBV11-2 and TRBJ1-6): EAGVAQSPRYKIIEKRQSVAFWCNPISGHATLYWYQQILGQGPKLLIQFQNNGVVDDSQLPKDRFSAERLKGVDSTLKIQPAKLEDSAVYLCASSLVSGDPNSPLHFGNGTRLTVT.